These 10 T cell receptor beta chains came from one sample sequenced in a study of blood T cell repertoires in COVID-19. TCRdb's table, derived via immunoSEQ multiplex PCR, lists solely in-frame clones and lacks some. The sample lists 300,000 to 350,000 clones, roughly 86% occurring once. Sample: peripheral blood. The receptors were gathered from a man aged 25-45 years with COVID-19, enrolled during active disease.

This chain joins TRBV27 and TRBJ2-5; 11 bases are shared with TRBD1. Unmatched junction bases numbered 8, after V lost 10 bases and J lost 4 bases. Germline V CDR1 and CDR2: MNHEY, SMNVEV (reference sequence). The CDR3 loop spans 14 amino acids. In nucleotides, the CDR3 is TGTGCCACTGCGGACAGGGGGCCCCGAGAGACCCAGTACTTC. The encoded protein is CATADRGPRETQYF.

The rearrangement joins TRBV6-2 or TRBV6-3 to TRBJ1-2; 7 bases are shared with TRBD1. This CDR3 is built from 14 residues. V lost 2 bases and J lost 6; bases outside the gene matches: 6. In germline, CDR1 is MNHEY, CDR2 SVGEGT. CDR3 sequence reads: CASSYGKGTDGYTF. The DNA of the CDR3 is TGTGCCAGCAGTTACGGAAAAGGGACAGATGGCTACACCTTC.

This chain connects TRBV7-8 to TRBJ2-7; D ambiguous. Trimming took off 5 bases at V and 2 bases at J, with 7 bases between the two ends. Germline assignment: CDR1 SGHVS and CDR2 FQNEAQ. There are 12 residues in the CDR3. The CDR3 sequence: CASSPSPYEQYF. CDR3 sequence (DNA): TGTGCCAGCAGCCCCAGTCCCTACGAGCAGTACTTC.

The rearrangement uses TRBV4-2 and TRBJ2-2; 7 bases map to TRBD1. V was pared by 6 bases and J by 2 bases, with 6 bases of the junction left unmatched. Germline assignment: CDR1 LGHNA and CDR2 YNFKEQ. The CDR3 runs to 15 residues. Here the CDR3 DNA reads TGTGCCAGCAGAGCCGGGACAGCTAACACCGGGGAGCTGTTTTTT. Translation: CASRAGTANTGELFF.

J is TRBJ1-2 and V is TRBV30; weak D call: TRBD1 (6 bases). Germline V gene lookup returns CDR1 GTSNPN and CDR2 SVGIG (reference sequence). The CDR3 sequence is 12 residues long. Trimming cost V 1 base and J 3 bases, with 6 bases left between them. The CDR3 loop reads CAWSGGHYGYTF. The CDR3 DNA is TGTGCCTGGAGTGGGGGGCACTATGGCTACACCTTC.

This chain links TRBV7-9 with TRBJ2-5; 8 positions match TRBD2. Trimming cost V 6 bases and J 2 bases; bases outside gene matches: 11. This CDR3 region has 16 residues. Germline V gene data show CDR1 as SEHNR and CDR2 as FQNEAQ (reference sequence). The CDR3 protein is CASRKSRTSRQETQYF. DNA for the CDR3: TGTGCCAGCAGAAAAAGTCGGACTAGCCGGCAAGAGACCCAGTACTTC.

The chain uses TRBV10-3 and TRBJ1-3; D uncertain. Trimming took 6 bases from V and 0 from J, leaving 9 bases between them. The CDR3 sequence is 14 residues long. Germline CDR1 and CDR2: ENHRY and SYGVKD. The CDR3 region has the DNA TGTGCCATCAGCCCGGTATACTCTGGAAACACCATATATTTT. Protein product: CAISPVYSGNTIYF.

The V call is TRBV7-2, the J call TRBJ2-7, with 7 bases that match TRBD2. This CDR3 contains 15 residues. CDR1 and CDR2 from the germline V gene are SGHTA and FQGNSA. The V segment lost 0 bases and the J segment 2 bases; nucleotides outside the gene matches: 4. This chain's CDR3 is CASSLAGGEAYEQYF. DNA of the CDR3: TGTGCCAGCAGCTTAGCGGGGGGGGAGGCCTACGAGCAGTACTTC. The full variable domain, in which reference TRBV7-2 and TRBJ2-7 provide the parts outside the CDR3, is GAGVSQSPSNKVTEKGKDVELRCDPISGHTALYWYRQSLGQGLEFLIYFQGNSAPDKSGLPSDRFSAERTGGSVSTLTIQRTQQEDSAVYLCASSLAGGEAYEQYFGPGTRLTVT.

There are a few counts of this clone. The V call is TRBV6-2 or TRBV6-3, the J call TRBJ1-1, with D tentatively TRBD1 (5 bases). Germline V gene lookup returns CDR1 MNHEY and CDR2 SVGEGT. V was cut by 0 bases and J by 0 bases, with 20 bases left in between. CDR3 length: 19 residues. The CDR3 nucleotides are TGTGCCAGCAGTTACTCTACGGGGGGGGTCCTCTACATGAACACTGAAGCTTTCTTT. The encoded protein is CASSYSTGGVLYMNTEAFF.

For this clone: Its ends do not fully match the called genes, so a read error is possible. The rearrangement uses TRBV28 and TRBJ1-1, with TRBD1 matching over 10 bases. The CDR3 is 14 residues long. CDR1 is MDHEN and CDR2 is SYDVKM in the germline V gene. Written as DNA, the CDR3 is TGTGCCAGCAGTCTCTCCCCGGGACAGGGGAACGTTGCCTTT. Protein: CASSLSPGQGNVAF.